This is a list of T cell receptor beta chains from one sample in a study of OX40 agonist ivuxolimab in advanced cancers. Here immunoSEQ multiplex PCR was the method, and the copy in TCRdb shows in-frame clones only, minus some. The sample includes 15,000 or so clones, about four fifths of them seen just once. Sequenced material: CD4+ or CD8+ T cells sorted from blood, taken in a trial of the OX40 agonist ivuxolimab. These receptors all come from an adult with an advanced solid tumor such as melanoma, head and neck, liver or kidney cancer. The CDR3 runs from the conserved cysteine through the conserved F or W. Each record gives: J gene, D gene, clone size, V gene, CDR3 protein. A D gene is named only where the DNA matches it firmly. Clone size, where shown, is once, few, many, or a class for clones that have expanded.

>TRBJ2-1|-|-|TRBV12-5
CASGLFPADNEQFF
>TRBJ2-5|-|-|TRBV14
CASSQYGAAGETQYF
>TRBJ2-5|-|-|TRBV5-8
CASSRLQYQETQYF
>TRBJ1-1|-|-|TRBV29-1
CSVSQVEAFF
>TRBJ1-3|-|-|TRBV5-4
CASSLPGGQGNTIYF
>TRBJ2-7|TRBD1|-|TRBV19
CASSMKLGQVHEQYF
>TRBJ2-5|TRBD2|once|TRBV27
CASSFLGGPGETQYF
>TRBJ2-1|-|-|TRBV5-5
CASSLGGTHNEQFF
>TRBJ1-2|-|-|TRBV10-3
CAISPRGGYGYTF
>TRBJ2-7|TRBD1|-|TRBV9
CASSAGQVGGTEQYF
>TRBJ2-7|TRBD1|-|TRBV5-1
CASSPTGSYEQYF
>TRBJ2-5|-|-|TRBV10-2
CATSGPGPGDF
>TRBJ2-3|TRBD2|-|TRBV12-5
CASAPGLAGGGPDTQYF
>TRBJ1-6|-|-|TRBV19
CASTSGPTGRLSSYNSPLHF
>TRBJ2-5|TRBD1|-|TRBV28
CASHPGSHATGGFVETQYF
>TRBJ2-7|-|-|TRBV18
CASSPPGGKGEQYF
>TRBJ1-1|-|-|TRBV5-4
CASSLREINTEAFF
>TRBJ1-2|TRBD1|few|TRBV6-5
CASSGTGYDGYTF
>TRBJ2-2|TRBD2|-|TRBV5-1
CASSRETSADSGELFF
>TRBJ2-7|-|-|TRBV23-1
CASSHERGRIYEQYF
>TRBJ1-1|-|few|TRBV10-3
CAISESLGGISQAFF
>TRBJ2-1|TRBD2|few|TRBV2
CASSGTSGRSEQFF
>TRBJ1-1|-|-|TRBV6-1
CASKLPLSVNTEAFF
>TRBJ2-3|-|-|TRBV5-1
CASSLGQNTDTQYF